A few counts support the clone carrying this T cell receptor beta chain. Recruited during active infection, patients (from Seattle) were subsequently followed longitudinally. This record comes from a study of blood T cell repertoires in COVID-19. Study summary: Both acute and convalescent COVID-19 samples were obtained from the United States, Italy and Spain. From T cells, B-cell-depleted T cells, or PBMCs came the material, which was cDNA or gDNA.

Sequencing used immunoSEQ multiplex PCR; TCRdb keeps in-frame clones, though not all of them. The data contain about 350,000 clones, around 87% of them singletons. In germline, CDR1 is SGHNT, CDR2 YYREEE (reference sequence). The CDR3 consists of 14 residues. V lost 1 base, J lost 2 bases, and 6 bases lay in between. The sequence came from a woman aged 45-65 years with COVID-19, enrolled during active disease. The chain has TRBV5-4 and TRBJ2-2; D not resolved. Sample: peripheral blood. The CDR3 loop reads CASSLFLNTGELFF. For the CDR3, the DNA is TGTGCCAGCAGCTTGTTCCTAAACACCGGGGAGCTGTTTTTT.